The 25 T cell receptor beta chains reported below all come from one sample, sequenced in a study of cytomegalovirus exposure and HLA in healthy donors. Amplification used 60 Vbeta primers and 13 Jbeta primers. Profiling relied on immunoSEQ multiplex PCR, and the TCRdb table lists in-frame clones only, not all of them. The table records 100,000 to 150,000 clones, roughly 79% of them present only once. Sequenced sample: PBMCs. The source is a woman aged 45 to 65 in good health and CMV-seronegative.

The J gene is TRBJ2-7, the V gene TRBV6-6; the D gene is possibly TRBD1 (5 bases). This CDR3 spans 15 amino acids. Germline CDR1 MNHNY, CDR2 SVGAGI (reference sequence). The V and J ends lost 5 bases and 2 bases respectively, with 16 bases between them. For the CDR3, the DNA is TGTGCCAGCAGTCCCGAAGGGGCCAGGACCTACGAGCAGTACTTC. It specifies CASSPEGARTYEQYF.

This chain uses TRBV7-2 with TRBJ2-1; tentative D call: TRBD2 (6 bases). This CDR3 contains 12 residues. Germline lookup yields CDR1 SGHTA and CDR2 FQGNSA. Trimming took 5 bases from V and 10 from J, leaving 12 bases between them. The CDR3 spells CASSQTSPEQFF. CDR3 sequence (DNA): TGTGCCAGCAGCCAAACTAGCCCAGAGCAGTTCTTC.

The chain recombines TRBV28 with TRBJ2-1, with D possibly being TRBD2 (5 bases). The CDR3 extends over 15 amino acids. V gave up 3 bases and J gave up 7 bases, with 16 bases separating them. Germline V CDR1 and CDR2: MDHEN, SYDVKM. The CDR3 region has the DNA TGTGCCAGCAGTTTTCCCGGCGGGTTGGATAATGAGCAGTTCTTC. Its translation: CASSFPGGLDNEQFF.

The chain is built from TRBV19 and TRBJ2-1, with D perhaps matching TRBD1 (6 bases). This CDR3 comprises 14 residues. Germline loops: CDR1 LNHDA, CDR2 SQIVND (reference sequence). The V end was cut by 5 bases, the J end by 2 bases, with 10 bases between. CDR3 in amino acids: CASSATGPYNEQFF. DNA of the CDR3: TGTGCCAGTAGTGCGACAGGACCCTACAATGAGCAGTTCTTC.

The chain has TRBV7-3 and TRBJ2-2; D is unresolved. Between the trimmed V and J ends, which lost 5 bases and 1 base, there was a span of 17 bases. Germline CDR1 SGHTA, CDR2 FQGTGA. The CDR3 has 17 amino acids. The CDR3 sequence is CASSPLLSARNTGELFF. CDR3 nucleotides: TGTGCCAGCAGCCCCCTCCTCAGCGCGAGGAACACCGGGGAGCTGTTTTTT.

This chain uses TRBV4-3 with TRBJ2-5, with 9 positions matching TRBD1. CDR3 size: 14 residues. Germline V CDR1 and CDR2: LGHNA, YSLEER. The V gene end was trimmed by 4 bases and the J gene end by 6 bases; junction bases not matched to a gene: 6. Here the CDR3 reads CASSRGQGTKTQYF. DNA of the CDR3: TGCGCCAGCAGCCGAGGACAGGGGACGAAGACCCAGTACTTC.

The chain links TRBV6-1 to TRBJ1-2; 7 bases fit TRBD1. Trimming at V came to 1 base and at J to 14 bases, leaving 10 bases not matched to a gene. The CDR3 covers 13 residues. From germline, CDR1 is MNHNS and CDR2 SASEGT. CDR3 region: CASSEVHDRDYTF. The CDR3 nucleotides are TGTGCCAGCAGTGAAGTTCATGACAGGGATTATACCTTC.

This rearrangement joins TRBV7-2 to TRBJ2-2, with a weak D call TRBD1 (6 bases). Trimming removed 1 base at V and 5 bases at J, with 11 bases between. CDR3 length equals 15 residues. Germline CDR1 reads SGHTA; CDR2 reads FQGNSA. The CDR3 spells CASSLVQGKTGELFF. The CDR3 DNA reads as TGTGCCAGCAGCTTAGTACAGGGAAAAACCGGGGAGCTGTTTTTT.

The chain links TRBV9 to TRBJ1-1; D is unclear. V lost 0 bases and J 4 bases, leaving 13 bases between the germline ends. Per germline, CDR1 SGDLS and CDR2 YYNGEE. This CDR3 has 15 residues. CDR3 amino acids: CASSVGHRDSTEAFF. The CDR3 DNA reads TGTGCCAGCAGCGTAGGCCACCGCGATTCCACTGAAGCTTTCTTT.

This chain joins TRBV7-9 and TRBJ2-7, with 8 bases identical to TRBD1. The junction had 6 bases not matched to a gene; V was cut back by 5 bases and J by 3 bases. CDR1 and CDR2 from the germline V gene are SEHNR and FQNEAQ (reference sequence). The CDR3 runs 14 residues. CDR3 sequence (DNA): TGTGCCAGCAGCCAGACAGGGGTTAACTACGAGCAGTACTTC. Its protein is CASSQTGVNYEQYF.

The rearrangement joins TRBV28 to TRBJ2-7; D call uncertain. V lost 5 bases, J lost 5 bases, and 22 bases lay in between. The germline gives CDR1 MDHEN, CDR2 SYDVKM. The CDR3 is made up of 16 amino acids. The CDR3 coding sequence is TGTGCCAGCAGTCCCCTCTCCGTCGTGCGACTCAACGAGCAGTACTTC. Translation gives CASSPLSVVRLNEQYF.

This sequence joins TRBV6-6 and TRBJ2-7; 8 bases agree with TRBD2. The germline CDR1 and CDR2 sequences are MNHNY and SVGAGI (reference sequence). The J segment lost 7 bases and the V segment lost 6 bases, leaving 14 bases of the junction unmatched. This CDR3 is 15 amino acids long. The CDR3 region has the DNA TGTGCCAGCAGGCCTCCGGGACTAGGGCAATGGGAGCAGTACTTC. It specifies CASRPPGLGQWEQYF.

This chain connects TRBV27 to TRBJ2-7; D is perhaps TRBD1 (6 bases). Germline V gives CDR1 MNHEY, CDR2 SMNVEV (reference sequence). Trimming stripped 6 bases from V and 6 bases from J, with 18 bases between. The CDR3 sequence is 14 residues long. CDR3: CASRRSGVRGEQYF. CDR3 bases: TGTGCCAGCAGGCGTTCAGGGGTACGCGGCGAGCAGTACTTC.

The CDR3 is CASSAGTSGTEQFF. The CDR3 DNA follows: TGTGCCAGCAGTGCCGGGACTAGCGGGACGGAGCAGTTCTTC. The gene calls are TRBV6-4 and TRBJ2-1, with 13 bases that match TRBD2. Trimming cost V 4 bases and J 10 bases; bases outside gene matches: 4. The CDR3 extends over 14 amino acids. The germline gives CDR1 MRHNA, CDR2 SNTAGT.

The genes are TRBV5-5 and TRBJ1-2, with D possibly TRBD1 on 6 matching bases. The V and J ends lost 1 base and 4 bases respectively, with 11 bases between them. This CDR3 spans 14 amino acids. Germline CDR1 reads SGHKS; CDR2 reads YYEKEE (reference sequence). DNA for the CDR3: TGTGCCAGCAGCTTGACACAGGGCGGCTATGGCTACACCTTC. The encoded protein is CASSLTQGGYGYTF.

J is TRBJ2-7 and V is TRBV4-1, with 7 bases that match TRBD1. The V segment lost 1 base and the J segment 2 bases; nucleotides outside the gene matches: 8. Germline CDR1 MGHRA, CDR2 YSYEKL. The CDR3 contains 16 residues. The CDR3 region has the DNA TGCGCCAGCAGCCAAGGCATACACAGGGGCACCTACGAGCAGTACGTC. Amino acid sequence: CASSQGIHRGTYEQYV.

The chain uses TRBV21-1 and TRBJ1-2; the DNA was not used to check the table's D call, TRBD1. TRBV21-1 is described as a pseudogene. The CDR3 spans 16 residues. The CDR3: CASSFTGQGLTYGYTF. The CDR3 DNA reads TGTGCCAGCAGCTTCACGGGACAGGGGCTGACCTATGGCTACACCTTC.

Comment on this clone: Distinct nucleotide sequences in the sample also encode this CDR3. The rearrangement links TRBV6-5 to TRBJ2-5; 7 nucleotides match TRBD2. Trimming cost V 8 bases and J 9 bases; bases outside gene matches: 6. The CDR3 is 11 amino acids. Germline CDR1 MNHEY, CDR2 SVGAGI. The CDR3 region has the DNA TGTGCCAGCTCCCCGGGAGGAGCCCAGTACTTC. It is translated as CASSPGGAQYF.

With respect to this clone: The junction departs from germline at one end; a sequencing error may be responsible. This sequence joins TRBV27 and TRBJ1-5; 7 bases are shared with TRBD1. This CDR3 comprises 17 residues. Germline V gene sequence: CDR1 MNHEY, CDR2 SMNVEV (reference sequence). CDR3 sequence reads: CASRPGTDFYSNQPQNF. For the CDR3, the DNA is TGTGCCAGCAGACCCGGGACAGATTTTTATAGCAATCAGCCCCAGAATTTT.

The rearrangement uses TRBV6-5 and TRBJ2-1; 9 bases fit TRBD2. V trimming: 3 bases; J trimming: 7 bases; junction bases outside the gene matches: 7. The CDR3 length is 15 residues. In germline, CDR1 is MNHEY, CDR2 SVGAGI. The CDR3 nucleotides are TGTGCCAGCAGTTATCCGGGGACTAGCAGAAATGAGCAGTTCTTC. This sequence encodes CASSYPGTSRNEQFF.

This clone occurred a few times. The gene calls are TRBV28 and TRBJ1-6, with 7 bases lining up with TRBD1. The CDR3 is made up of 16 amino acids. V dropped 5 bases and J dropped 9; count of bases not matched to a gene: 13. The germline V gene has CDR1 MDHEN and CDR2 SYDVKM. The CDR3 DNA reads TGTGCCAGCAGTCTTGCAGACAGGGTTCGACTTTCACCCCTCCACTTT. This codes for CASSLADRVRLSPLHF.

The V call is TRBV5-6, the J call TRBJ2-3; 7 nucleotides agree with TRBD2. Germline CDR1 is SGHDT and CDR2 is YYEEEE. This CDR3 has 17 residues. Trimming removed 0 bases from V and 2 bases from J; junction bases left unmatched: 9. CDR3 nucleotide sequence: TGTGCCAGCAGCTTGGAAACGGGAGGAGATTACACAGATACGCAGTATTTT. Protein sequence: CASSLETGGDYTDTQYF.

The CDR3 sequence: CAISESNLAGDYNEQFF. The CDR3 DNA sequence: TGTGCCATCAGTGAGTCGAACCTAGCGGGAGACTACAATGAGCAGTTCTTC. The chain uses TRBV10-3 and TRBJ2-1; 10 bases line up with TRBD2. This CDR3 region has 17 residues. From germline, CDR1 is ENHRY and CDR2 SYGVKD. V shed 0 bases, J shed 3 bases, and the junction held 5 bases outside the gene matches.

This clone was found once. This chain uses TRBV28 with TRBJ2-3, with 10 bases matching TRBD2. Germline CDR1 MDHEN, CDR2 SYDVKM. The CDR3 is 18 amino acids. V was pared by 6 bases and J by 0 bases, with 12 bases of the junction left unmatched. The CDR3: CASSEGLALRGSTDTQYF. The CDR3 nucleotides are TGTGCCAGCAGCGAGGGACTAGCGCTCAGAGGAAGCACAGATACGCAGTATTTT.

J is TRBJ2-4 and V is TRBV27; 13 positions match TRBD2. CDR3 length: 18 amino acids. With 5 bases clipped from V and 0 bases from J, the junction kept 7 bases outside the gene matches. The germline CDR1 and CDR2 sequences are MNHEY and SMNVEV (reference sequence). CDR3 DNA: TGTGCCAGCAGTAAATCCGGGACTAGCGGGATAGCCAAAAACATTCAGTACTTC. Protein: CASSKSGTSGIAKNIQYF.